The 2 T cell receptor beta chains given below trace back to one sample, sequenced in a study of blood T cell repertoires in COVID-19. Method: immunoSEQ multiplex PCR; TCRdb's copy keeps in-frame clones and lacks some. The table shows about 220,000 clones, with around 83% occurring only once. Specimen: peripheral blood. The receptors come from a man aged 45-65 years with active or convalescent COVID-19.

By sample fraction, this clone is large. This chain connects TRBV23-1 to TRBJ2-1, with a weak D call TRBD2 (7 bases). TRBV23-1 is annotated as an ORF whose role is uncertain. V lost 6 bases, J lost 14 bases, and 35 bases lay in between. This CDR3 contains 18 residues. The CDR3 region has the DNA TGCGCCAGCAGCCCTACACGGAGGGGGAGGGAGGCCACCTTTCGGAAGTTCTTC. Encoded protein: CASSPTRRGREATFRKFF.

The chain recombines TRBV18 with TRBJ1-1; the D gene is possibly TRBD1 (5 bases). The V end was cut by 4 bases, the J end by 8 bases, with 14 bases between. The CDR3 sequence is 13 residues long. CDR1 and CDR2 from the germline V gene are KGHSH and LQKENI. The DNA of the CDR3 is TGTGCCAGCTCACTAACGGGGGTCACGGAAGCTTTCTTT. This sequence encodes CASSLTGVTEAFF. Using reference TRBV18 and TRBJ1-1 for the parts outside the CDR3, the full variable domain is NAGVMQNPRHLVRRRGQEARLRCSPMKGHSHVYWYRQLPEEGLKFMVYLQKENIIDESGMPKERFSAEFPKEGPSILRIQQVVRGDSAAYFCASSLTGVTEAFFGQGTRLTVV.